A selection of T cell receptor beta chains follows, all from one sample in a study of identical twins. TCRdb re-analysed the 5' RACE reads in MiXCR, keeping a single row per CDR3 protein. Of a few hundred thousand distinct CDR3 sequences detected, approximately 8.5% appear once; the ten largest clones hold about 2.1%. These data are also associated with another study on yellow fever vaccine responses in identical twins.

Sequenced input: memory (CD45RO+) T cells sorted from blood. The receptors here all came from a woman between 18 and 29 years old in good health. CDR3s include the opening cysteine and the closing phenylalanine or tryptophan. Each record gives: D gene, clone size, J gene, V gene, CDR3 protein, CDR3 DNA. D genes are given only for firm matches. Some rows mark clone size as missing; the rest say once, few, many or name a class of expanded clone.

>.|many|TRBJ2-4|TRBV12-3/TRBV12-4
CASSLALIGRGDIQYF
TGTGCCAGCAGTTTAGCGCTGATAGGCCGAGGAGACATTCAGTACTTC
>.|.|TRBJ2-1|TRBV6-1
CASSLTDRISYNEQFF
TGTGCCAGCAGTCTCACCGACAGGATCTCCTACAATGAGCAGTTCTTC
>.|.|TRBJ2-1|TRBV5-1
CASSPRDGDNEQFF
TGCGCCAGCAGCCCCCGAGACGGGGACAATGAGCAGTTCTTC
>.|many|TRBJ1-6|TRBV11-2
CASSFSGRHNSPLHF
TGTGCCAGCAGCTTTTCGGGACGGCATAATTCACCCCTCCACTTT
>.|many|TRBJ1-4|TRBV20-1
CSARDLVATNEKLFF
TGCAGTGCTAGAGATCTGGTTGCAACTAATGAAAAACTGTTTTTT
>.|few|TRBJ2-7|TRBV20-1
CSAVQVRDPYEQYF
TGCAGTGCTGTGCAAGTCAGAGACCCTTACGAGCAGTACTTC
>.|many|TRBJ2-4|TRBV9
CASSLTGIGKNIQYF
TGTGCCAGCAGCTTGACCGGCATAGGCAAAAACATTCAGTACTTC
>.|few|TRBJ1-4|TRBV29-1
CSVAGGNVRGNEKLFF
TGCAGCGTTGCGGGAGGAAACGTTCGGGGTAATGAAAAACTGTTTTTT
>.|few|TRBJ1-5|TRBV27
CASSSGQPDRPQHF
TGTGCCAGCAGTTCCGGACAGCCTGATCGACCCCAGCATTTT
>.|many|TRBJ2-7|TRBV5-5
CASSLRLEAYEQYF
TGTGCCAGCAGCTTGAGACTTGAGGCCTACGAGCAGTACTTC
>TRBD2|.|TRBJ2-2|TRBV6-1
CAGGLVGGGGELFF
TGTGCCGGAGGACTAGTTGGCGGAGGCGGGGAGCTGTTTTTT
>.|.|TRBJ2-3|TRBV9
CASSVEAAGDTQYF
TGTGCCAGCAGCGTAGAAGCGGCCGGGGATACGCAGTATTTT
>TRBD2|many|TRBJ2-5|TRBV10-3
CAIRDSGGVQETQYF
TGTGCCATCAGGGATAGCGGGGGGGTCCAAGAGACCCAGTACTTC
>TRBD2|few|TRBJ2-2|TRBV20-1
CSALRTSGSLTGELFF
TGCAGTGCTCTCCGGACTAGCGGGAGTCTGACCGGGGAGCTGTTTTTT
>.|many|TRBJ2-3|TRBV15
CATSRDQGIHTQYF
TGTGCCACCAGCAGAGATCAGGGGATCCATACGCAGTATTTT
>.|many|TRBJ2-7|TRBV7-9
CASSSGTGNYEQYF
TGTGCCAGCAGCTCAGGGACGGGAAACTACGAGCAGTACTTC
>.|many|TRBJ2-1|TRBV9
CASSESGLPYNEQFF
TGTGCCAGCAGCGAAAGCGGGTTACCCTACAATGAGCAGTTCTTC
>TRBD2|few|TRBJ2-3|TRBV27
CASSLFGGRGPDTQYF
TGTGCCAGCAGTTTATTTGGCGGGAGGGGCCCAGATACGCAGTATTTT
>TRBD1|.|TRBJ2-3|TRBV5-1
CASRPGQGGIDTQYF
TGCGCCAGCAGACCGGGACAGGGAGGCATAGATACGCAGTATTTT
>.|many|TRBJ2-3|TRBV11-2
CASSLGRVGDTQYF
TGTGCCAGCAGCTTAGGAAGGGTAGGAGATACGCAGTATTTT
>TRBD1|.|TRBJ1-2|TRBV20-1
CSASRDRNYGYTF
TGCAGTGCTAGCCGGGACAGGAACTATGGCTACACCTTC
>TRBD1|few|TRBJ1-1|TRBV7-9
CASSLGAGGTEAFF
TGTGCCAGCAGCTTAGGGGCAGGGGGCACTGAAGCTTTCTTT
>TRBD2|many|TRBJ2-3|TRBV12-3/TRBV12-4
CASSLLGREGPDTQYF
TGTGCCAGCAGTTTACTTGGGCGGGAGGGTCCAGATACGCAGTATTTT
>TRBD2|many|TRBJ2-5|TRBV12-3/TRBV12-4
CASSLGEGETQYF
TGTGCCAGCAGTTTGGGGGAGGGGGAGACCCAGTACTTC
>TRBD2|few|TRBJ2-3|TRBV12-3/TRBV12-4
CASSSLWRGAEDTQYF
TGTGCCAGCAGTTCCTTATGGCGGGGGGCAGAAGATACGCAGTATTTT
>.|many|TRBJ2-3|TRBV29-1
CSVESGGNTDTQYF
TGCAGCGTTGAATCTGGGGGGAACACAGATACGCAGTATTTT
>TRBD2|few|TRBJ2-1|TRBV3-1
CASSPRGGPNNEQFF
TGTGCCAGCAGCCCTCGGGGGGGGCCCAACAATGAGCAGTTCTTC
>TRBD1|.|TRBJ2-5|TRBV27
CASSWGQGARETQYF
TGTGCCAGCAGTTGGGGACAGGGGGCTCGTGAGACCCAGTACTTC
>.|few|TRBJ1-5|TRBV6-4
CASSVGLNQPQHF
TGTGCCAGCAGTGTAGGGCTCAATCAGCCCCAGCATTTT
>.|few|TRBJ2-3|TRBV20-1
CSAKKGFPHTDTQYF
TGCAGTGCCAAAAAGGGATTCCCCCACACAGATACGCAGTATTTT
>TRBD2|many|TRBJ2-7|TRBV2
CASSDLAGGEQYF
TGTGCCAGCAGTGACCTAGCGGGAGGCGAGCAGTACTTC
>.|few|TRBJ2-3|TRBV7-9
CASSSQGFAQYF
TGTGCCAGCAGCTCTCAGGGTTTCGCGCAGTATTTT
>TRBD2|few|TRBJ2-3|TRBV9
CASSVDAGGSDTQYF
TGTGCCAGCAGCGTAGACGCGGGAGGATCAGATACGCAGTATTTT
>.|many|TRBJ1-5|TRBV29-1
CSVGDRRGQPQHF
TGCAGCGTTGGAGACAGGCGGGGTCAGCCCCAGCATTTT
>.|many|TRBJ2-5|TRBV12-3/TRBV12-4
CASSPLRQGGRETQYF
TGTGCCAGCAGTCCCCTTCGACAGGGAGGGCGGGAGACCCAGTACTTC
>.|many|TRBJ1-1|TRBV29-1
CSVDSGSGTEAFF
TGCAGCGTTGACTCAGGGTCGGGAACTGAAGCTTTCTTT
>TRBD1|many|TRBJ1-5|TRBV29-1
CSVRQGLDQPQHF
TGCAGCGTCCGACAGGGTCTTGATCAGCCCCAGCATTTT
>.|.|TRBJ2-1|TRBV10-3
CAISAILDTSNEQFF
TGTGCCATCAGTGCGATCTTAGACACAAGCAATGAGCAGTTCTTC
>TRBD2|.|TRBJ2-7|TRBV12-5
CASETSGSSYEQYF
TGTGCTAGTGAAACTAGCGGGAGCTCCTACGAGCAGTACTTC
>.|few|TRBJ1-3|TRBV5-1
CASSWAPPGAVGNTIYF
TGCGCCAGCAGCTGGGCCCCGCCAGGGGCGGTTGGAAACACCATATATTTT
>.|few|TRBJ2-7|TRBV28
CASSVSRLRGWYEQYF
TGTGCCAGCAGTGTTTCTAGGCTCAGGGGATGGTACGAGCAGTACTTC
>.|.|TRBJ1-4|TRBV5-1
CASTDPATNEKLFF
TGCGCCAGCACCGACCCTGCAACTAATGAAAAACTGTTTTTT
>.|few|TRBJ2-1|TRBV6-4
CASSEGGGHYNEQFF
TGTGCCAGCAGTGAGGGGGGGGGCCACTACAATGAGCAGTTCTTC
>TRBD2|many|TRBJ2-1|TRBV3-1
CASSQDGQARLAVYNEQFF
TGTGCCAGCAGCCAAGATGGACAGGCCCGACTAGCGGTCTACAATGAGCAGTTCTTC
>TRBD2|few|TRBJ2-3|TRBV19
CASSRGRGGDTQYF
TGTGCCAGTAGTAGGGGGCGGGGGGGAGATACGCAGTATTTT
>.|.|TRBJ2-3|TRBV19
CASSISTSDVRYF
TGTGCCAGTAGTATATCCACTAGTGACGTTCGGTATTTT
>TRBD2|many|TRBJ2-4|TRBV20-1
CSARVPGGSRKNIQYF
TGCAGTGCTAGAGTCCCGGGGGGGAGCCGGAAAAACATTCAGTACTTC